This T cell receptor (beta chain) was recorded in a study of blood T cell repertoires in COVID-19. Study as a whole: Specimens from acute and convalescent COVID-19 originated in the United States, Italy and Spain.

Per the authors' pipeline: By means of reference gene primer amplification, nucleated cell counts were estimated. Method: immunoSEQ multiplex PCR; TCRdb's copy keeps in-frame clones and lacks some. V, J and clone size were drawn from that table, and D and trimming were deduced from the DNA. The table has around 150,000 clones, around 90% seen once. The CDR3 consists of 14 residues. J was trimmed by 2 bases and V by 5 bases; bases with no gene match: 3. The germline V gene has CDR1 MNHEY and CDR2 SVGEGT. This chain joins TRBV6-2 or TRBV6-3 and TRBJ2-7; 10 bases fit TRBD2. This sequence was found in a human donor in a cohort sampled during active COVID-19. The sequenced sample consisted of peripheral blood. CDR3 region: CASSRTSGTYEQYF. The CDR3 DNA sequence: TGTGCCAGCAGTAGGACTAGCGGAACCTACGAGCAGTACTTC.